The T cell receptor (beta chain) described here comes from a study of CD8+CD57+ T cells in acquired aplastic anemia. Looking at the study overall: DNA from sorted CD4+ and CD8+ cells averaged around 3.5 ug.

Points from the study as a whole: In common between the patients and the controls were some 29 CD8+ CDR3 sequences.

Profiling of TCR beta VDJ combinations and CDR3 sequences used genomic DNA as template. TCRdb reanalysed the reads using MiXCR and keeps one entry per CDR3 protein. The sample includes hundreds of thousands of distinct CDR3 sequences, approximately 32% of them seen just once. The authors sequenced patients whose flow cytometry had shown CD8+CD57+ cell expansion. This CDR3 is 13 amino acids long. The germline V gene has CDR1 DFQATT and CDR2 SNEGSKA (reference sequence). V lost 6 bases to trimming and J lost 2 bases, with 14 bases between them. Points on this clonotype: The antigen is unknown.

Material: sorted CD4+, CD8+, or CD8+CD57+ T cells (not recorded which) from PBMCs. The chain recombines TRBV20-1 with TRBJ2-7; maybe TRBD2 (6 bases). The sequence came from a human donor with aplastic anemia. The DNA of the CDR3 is TGCAGTGCCAGTGGGGGGTTCACCTACGAGCAGTACTTC. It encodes CSASGGFTYEQYF.